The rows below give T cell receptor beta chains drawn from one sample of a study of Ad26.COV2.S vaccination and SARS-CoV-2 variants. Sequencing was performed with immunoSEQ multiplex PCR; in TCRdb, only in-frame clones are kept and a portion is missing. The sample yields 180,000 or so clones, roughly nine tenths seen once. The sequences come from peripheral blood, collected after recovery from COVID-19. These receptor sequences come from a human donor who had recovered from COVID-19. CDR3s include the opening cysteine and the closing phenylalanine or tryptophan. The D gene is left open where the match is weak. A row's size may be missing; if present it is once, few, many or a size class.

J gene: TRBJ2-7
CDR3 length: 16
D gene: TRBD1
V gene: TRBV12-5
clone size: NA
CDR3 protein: CASGLVLGQGHYEQYF
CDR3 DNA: TGTGCTAGTGGTTTGGTATTAGGACAGGGGCACTACGAGCAGTACTTC

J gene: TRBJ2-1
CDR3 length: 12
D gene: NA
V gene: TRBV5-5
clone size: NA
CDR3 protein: CASSLDSFGQFF
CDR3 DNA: TGTGCCAGCAGCTTGGACAGCTTCGGGCAGTTCTTC

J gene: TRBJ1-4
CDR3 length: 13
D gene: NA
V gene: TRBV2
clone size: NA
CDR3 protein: CASRVSRGEKLFF
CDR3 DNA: TGTGCCAGCAGGGTCTCTCGGGGTGAAAAACTGTTTTTT

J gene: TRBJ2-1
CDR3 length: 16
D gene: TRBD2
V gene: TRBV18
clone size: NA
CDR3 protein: CASSLAATSGGNEQFF
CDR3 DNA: TGTGCCAGCTCACTCGCCGCGACTAGCGGGGGAAATGAGCAGTTCTTC

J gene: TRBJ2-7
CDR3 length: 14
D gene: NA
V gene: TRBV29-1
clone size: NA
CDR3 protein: CSVDTGRGLYEQYF
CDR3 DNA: TGCAGCGTTGATACAGGGAGGGGGCTTTACGAGCAGTACTTC

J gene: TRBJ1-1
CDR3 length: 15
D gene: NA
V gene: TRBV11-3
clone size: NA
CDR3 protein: CASSLGPGANTEAFF
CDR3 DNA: TGTGCCAGCAGCTTAGGTCCAGGGGCGAACACTGAAGCTTTCTTT

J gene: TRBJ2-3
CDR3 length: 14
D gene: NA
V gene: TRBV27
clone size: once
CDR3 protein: CASSFGRRTDTQYF
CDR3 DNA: TGTGCCAGCAGTTTCGGACGCAGGACAGATACGCAGTATTTT

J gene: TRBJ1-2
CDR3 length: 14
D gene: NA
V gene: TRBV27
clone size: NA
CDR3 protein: CASSLSRDNYGYTF
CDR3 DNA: TGTGCCAGCAGTTTGTCCAGGGACAACTATGGCTACACCTTC

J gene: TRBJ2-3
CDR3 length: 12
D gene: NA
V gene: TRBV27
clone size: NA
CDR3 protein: CASSLAGDTQYF
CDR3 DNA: TGTGCCAGCAGTTTAGCGGGAGATACGCAGTATTTT

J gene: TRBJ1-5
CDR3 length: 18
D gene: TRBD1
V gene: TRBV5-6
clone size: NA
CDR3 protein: CASSFSFSRGRSNQPQHF
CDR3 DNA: TGTGCCAGCAGCTTTAGTTTTTCCAGGGGGAGAAGCAATCAGCCCCAGCATTTT

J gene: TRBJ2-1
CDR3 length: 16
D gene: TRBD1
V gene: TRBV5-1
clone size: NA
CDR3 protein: CASTPGQGGSYNEQFF
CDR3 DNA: TGCGCCAGCACCCCGGGACAGGGTGGCTCCTACAATGAGCAGTTCTTC

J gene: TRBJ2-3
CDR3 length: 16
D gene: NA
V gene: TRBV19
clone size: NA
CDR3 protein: CASSPIRVRFGDTQYF
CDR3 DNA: TGTGCCAGTAGCCCGATCAGGGTTAGGTTTGGAGATACGCAGTATTTT

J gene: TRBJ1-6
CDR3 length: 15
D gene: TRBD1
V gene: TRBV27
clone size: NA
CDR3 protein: CASSSTGTFNSPLHF
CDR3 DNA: TGTGCCAGCAGTTCGACAGGGACCTTTAATTCACCCCTCCACTTT

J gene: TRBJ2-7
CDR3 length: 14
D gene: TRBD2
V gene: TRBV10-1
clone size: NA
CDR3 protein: CASSSGRGPYEQYF
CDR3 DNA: TGCGCCAGTTCTAGCGGGCGGGGACCTTACGAGCAGTACTTC

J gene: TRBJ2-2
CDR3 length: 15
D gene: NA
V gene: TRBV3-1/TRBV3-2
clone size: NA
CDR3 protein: CASSPRRLETGELFF
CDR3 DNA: TGTGCCAGCAGCCCCAGGAGGCTAGAGACCGGGGAGCTGTTTTTT

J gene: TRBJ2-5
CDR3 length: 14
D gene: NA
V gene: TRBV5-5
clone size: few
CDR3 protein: CASSLEGSQETQYF
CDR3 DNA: TGTGCCAGCAGCTTGGAAGGCTCCCAAGAGACCCAGTACTTC

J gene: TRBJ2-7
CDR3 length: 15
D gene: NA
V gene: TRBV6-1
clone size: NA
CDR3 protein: CASSEFALASYEQYF
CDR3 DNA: TGTGCCAGCAGTGAATTCGCTCTCGCCTCCTACGAGCAGTACTTC

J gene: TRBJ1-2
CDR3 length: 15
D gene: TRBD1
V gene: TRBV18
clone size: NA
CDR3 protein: CASSPSGTGPAGYTF
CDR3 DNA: TGTGCCAGCTCACCTTCCGGGACAGGGCCGGCTGGCTACACCTTC

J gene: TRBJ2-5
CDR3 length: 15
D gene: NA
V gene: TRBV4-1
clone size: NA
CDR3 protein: CASRTSLGGQETQYF
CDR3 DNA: TGCGCCAGCAGGACGTCCTTGGGGGGACAAGAGACCCAGTACTTC

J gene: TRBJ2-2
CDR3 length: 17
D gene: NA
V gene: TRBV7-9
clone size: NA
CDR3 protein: CASSLSPLAPNTGELFF
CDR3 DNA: TGTGCCAGCAGCTTATCCCCGTTAGCCCCGAACACCGGGGAGCTGTTTTTT

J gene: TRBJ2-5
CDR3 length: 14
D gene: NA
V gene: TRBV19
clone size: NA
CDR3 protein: CASMGDHIQETQYF
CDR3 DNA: TGTGCCAGTATGGGTGACCACATTCAAGAGACCCAGTACTTC

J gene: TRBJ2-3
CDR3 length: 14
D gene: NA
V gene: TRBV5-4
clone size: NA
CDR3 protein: CASSLGDPGKGQYF
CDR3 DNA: TGTGCCAGCAGCTTGGGTGACCCAGGGAAGGGACAGTATTTT

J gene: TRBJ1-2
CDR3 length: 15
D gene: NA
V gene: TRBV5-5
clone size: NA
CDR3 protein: CASSAVGVANYGYTF
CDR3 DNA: TGTGCCAGCAGCGCCGTCGGGGTCGCTAACTATGGCTACACCTTC

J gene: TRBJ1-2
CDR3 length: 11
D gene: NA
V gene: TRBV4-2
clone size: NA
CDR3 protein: CASTRGNGYTF
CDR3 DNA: TGTGCCAGCACCCGAGGGAATGGCTACACCTTC

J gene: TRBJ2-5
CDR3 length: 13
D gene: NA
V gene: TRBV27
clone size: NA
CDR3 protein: CASSLSGQETQYF
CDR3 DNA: TGTGCCAGCAGTTTATCTGGCCAAGAGACCCAGTACTTC

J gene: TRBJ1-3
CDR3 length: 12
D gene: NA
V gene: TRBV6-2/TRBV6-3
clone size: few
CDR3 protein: CASSYTMQTIYF
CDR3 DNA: TGTGCCAGCAGTTACACGATGCAGACCATATATTTT

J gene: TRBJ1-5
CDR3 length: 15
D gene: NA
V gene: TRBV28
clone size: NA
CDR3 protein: CASSPYKYSNQPQHF
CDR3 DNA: TGTGCCAGCAGCCCTTACAAGTATAGCAATCAGCCCCAGCATTTT

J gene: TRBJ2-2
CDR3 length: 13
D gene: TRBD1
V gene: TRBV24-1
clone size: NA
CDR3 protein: CATSTGGAGELFF
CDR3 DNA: TGTGCCACTTCTACAGGGGGAGCCGGGGAGCTGTTTTTT

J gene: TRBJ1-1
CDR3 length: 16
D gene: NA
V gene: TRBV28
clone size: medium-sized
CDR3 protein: CASSFPMERGGTEAFF
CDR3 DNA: TGTGCCAGCAGTTTCCCGATGGAGCGGGGAGGCACTGAAGCTTTCTTT

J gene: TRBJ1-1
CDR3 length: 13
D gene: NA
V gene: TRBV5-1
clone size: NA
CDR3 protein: CASRHTANTEAFF
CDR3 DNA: TGCGCCAGCAGACATACAGCTAACACTGAAGCTTTCTTT

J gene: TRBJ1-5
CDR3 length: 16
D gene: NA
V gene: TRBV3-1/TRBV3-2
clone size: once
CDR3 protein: CASSQNRESISQPQHF
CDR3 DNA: TGTGCCAGCAGCCAAAACAGGGAAAGTATATCTCAGCCCCAGCATTTT

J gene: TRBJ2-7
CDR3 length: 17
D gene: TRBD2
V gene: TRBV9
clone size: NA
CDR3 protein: CASSVGVRGREHYEQYF
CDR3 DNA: TGTGCCAGCAGCGTAGGGGTACGAGGGAGGGAACACTACGAGCAGTACTTC

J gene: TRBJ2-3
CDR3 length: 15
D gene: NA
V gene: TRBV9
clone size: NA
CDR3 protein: CASSVDSSLTDTQYF
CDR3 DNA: TGTGCCAGCAGCGTAGATTCTAGCCTCACAGATACGCAGTATTTT

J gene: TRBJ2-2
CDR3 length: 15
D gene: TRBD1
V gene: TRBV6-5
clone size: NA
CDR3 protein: CASIYRGRNTGELFF
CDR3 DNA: TGTGCCAGCATATATAGGGGGCGTAACACCGGGGAGCTGTTTTTT

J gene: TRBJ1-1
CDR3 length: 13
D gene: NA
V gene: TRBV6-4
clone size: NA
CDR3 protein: CASRQFMNTEAFF
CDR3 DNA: TGTGCCAGCCGACAGTTCATGAACACTGAAGCTTTCTTT

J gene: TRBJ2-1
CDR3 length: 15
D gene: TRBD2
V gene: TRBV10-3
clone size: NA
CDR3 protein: CAISETSGGLNEQFF
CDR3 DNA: TGTGCCATCAGTGAAACTAGCGGGGGCTTGAATGAGCAGTTCTTC

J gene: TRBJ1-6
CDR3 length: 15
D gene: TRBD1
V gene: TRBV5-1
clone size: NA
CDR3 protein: CASSHGDRENSPLHF
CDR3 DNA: TGCGCCAGCAGCCATGGGGACAGGGAAAATTCACCCCTCCACTTT

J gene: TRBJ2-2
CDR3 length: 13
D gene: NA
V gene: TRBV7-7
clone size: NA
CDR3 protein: CASSLRVSGELFF
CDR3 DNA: TGTGCTAGCAGCTTAAGAGTCTCCGGGGAGCTGTTTTTT

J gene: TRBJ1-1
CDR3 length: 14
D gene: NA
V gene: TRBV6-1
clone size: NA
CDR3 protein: CASSDFQLNTEAFF
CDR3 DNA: TGTGCCAGCAGTGATTTCCAACTGAACACTGAAGCTTTCTTT

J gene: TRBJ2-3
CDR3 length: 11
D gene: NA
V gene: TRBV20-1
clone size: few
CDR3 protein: CSASLADTQYF
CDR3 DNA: TGCAGTGCTTCTCTAGCAGATACGCAGTATTTT

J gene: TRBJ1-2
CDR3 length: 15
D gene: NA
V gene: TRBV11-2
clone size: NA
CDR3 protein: CASSPYRGSAYGYTF
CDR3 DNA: TGTGCCAGCAGCCCGTACAGAGGGTCCGCTTACGGCTACACCTTC

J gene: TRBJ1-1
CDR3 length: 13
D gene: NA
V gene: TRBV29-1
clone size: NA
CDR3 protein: CSALRGQRTEAFF
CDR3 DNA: TGCAGCGCACTAAGGGGCCAGCGGACTGAAGCTTTCTTT

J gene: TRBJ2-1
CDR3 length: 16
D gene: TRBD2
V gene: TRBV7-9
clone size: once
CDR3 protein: CASSIRTSENFNEQFF
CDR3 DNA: TGTGCCAGCAGCATCCGGACTAGCGAAAATTTCAATGAGCAGTTCTTC

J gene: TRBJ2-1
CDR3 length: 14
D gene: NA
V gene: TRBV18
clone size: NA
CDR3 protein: CASSPQSSYNEQFF
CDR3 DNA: TGTGCCAGCTCACCACAGAGCTCCTACAATGAGCAGTTCTTC

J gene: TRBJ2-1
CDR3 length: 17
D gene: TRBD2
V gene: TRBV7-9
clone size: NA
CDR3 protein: CASSLGERLAGGDEQFF
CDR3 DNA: TGTGCCAGCAGCCTTGGAGAGAGACTAGCGGGAGGCGATGAGCAGTTCTTC

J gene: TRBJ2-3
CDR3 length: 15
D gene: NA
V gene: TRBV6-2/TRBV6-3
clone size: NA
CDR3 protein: CASSQTGQRTDTQYF
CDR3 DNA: TGTGCCAGCAGTCAGACCGGACAGCGCACAGATACGCAGTATTTT

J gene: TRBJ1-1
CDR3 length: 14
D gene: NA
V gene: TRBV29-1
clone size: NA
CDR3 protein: CSDKGGSGTTEAFF
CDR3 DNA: TGCAGCGACAAGGGGGGATCCGGGACAACTGAAGCTTTCTTT

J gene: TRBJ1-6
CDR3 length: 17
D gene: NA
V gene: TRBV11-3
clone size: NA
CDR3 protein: CASSLYRLPQNNSPLHF
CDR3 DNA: TGTGCCAGCAGCTTATATCGTCTACCTCAGAATAATTCACCCCTCCACTTT

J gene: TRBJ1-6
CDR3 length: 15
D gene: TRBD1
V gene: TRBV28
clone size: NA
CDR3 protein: CASSHPTGKNSPLHF
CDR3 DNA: TGTGCCAGCAGCCACCCGACAGGGAAGAATTCACCCCTCCACTTT

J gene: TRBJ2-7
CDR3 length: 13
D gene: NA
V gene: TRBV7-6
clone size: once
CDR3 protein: CASSLTRGVEQYF
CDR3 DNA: TGTGCCAGCAGCTTAACCCGGGGCGTCGAGCAGTACTTC

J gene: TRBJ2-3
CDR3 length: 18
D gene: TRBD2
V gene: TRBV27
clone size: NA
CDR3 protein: CASSLKPHGTSVLPTQYF
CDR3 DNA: TGTGCCAGCAGTTTGAAACCCCATGGGACTAGCGTCCTGCCTACGCAGTATTTT

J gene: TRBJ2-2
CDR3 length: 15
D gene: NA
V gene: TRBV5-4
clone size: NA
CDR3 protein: CASSPRQRDTGELFF
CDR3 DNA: TGTGCCAGCAGCCCCAGACAGAGAGACACCGGGGAGCTGTTTTTT

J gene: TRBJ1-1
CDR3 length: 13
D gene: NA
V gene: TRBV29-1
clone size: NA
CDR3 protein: CSGEQGGNTEAFF
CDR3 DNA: TGCAGCGGAGAACAGGGAGGGAACACTGAAGCTTTCTTT